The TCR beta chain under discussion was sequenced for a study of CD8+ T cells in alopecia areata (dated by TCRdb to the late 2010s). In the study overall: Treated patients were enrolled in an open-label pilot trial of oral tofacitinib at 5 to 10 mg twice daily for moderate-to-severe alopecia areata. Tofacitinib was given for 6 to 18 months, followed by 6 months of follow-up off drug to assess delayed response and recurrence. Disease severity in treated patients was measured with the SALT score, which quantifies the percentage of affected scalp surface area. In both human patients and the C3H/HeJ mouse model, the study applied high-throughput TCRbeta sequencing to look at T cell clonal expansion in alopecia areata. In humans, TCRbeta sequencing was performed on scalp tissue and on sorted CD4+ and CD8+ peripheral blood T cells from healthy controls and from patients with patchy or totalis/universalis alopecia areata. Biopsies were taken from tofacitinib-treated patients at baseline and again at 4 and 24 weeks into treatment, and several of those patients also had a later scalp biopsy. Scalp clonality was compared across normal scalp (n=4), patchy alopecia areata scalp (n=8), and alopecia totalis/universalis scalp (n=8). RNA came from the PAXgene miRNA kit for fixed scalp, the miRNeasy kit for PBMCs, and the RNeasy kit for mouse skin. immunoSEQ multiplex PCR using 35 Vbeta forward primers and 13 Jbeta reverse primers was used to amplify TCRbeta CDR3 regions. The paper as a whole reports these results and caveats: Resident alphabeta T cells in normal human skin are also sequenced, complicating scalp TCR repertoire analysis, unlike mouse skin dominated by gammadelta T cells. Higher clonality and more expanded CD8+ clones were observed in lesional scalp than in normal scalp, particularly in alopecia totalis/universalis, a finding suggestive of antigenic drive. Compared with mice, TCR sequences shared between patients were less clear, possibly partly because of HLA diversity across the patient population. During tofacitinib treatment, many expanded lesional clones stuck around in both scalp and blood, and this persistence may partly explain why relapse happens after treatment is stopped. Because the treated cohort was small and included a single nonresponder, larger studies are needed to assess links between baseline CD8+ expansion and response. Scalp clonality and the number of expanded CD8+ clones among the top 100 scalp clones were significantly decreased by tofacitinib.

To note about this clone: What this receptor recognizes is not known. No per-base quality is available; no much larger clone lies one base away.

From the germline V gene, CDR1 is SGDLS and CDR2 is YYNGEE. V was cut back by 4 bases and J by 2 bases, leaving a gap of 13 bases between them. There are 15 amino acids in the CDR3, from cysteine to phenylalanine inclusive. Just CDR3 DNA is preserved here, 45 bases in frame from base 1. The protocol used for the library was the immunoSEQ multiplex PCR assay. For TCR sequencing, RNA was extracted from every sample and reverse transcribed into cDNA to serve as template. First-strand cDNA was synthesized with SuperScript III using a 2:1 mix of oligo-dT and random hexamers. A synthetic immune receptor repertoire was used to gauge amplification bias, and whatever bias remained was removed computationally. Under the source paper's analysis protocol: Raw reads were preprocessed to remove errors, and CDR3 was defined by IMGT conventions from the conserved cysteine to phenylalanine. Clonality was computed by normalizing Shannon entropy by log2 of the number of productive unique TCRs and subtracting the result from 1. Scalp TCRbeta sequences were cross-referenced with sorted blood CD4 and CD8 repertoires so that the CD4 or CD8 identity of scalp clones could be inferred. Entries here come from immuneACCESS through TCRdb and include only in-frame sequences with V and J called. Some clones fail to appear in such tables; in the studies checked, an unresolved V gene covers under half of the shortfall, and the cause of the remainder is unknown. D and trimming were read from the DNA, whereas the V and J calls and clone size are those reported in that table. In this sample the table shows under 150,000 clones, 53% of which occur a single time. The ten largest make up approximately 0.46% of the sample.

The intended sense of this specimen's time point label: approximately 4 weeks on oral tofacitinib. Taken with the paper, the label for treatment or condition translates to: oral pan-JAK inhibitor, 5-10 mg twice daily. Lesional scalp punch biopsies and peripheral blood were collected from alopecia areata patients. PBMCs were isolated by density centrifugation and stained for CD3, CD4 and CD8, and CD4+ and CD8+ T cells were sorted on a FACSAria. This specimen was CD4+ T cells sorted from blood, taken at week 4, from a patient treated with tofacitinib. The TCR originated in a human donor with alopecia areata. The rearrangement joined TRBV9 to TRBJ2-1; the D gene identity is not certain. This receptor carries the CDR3 CASSLDSGPYNEQFF. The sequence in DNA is TGTGCCAGCAGCCTCGACTCCGGCCCCTACAATGAGCAGTTCTTC.